What follows are 22 T cell receptor beta chains derived from one specimen sequenced in a study of Ad26.COV2.S vaccination and SARS-CoV-2 variants. The repertoire was sequenced with immunoSEQ multiplex PCR; TCRdb's copy has only in-frame clones and lacks some. Among 440,000 or so clones, around 91% were seen once, and the ten largest hold less than 4.5%. Described treatment: approximately 18 received Ad26.COV2.S at low or high dose, single or two shots; about 5 received placebo; per-sample allocation not given. All samples were drawn on day 63, counting from the first vaccine or placebo injection. Here the sequenced sample was peripheral blood, taken in a trial of Ad26.COV2.S vaccine versus placebo. The receptors were sampled from a person between 18 and 65 years old who received the Ad26.COV2.S COVID-19 vaccine or a placebo.

This sequence joins TRBV28 and TRBJ1-1; D unclear. CDR1 and CDR2 (germline): MDHEN, SYDVKM. Trimming removed 4 bases from V and 1 base from J, with 4 bases in between. The CDR3 has 12 residues. CDR3 sequence reads: CASSSANTEAFF. The CDR3 bases are TGTGCCAGCAGTTCAGCGAACACTGAAGCTTTCTTT.

The rearrangement links TRBV3-1 (or the pseudogene TRBV3-2) to TRBJ1-2; D gene uncertain. The CDR3 length is 14 residues. The V and J ends lost 0 bases and 4 bases respectively, with 9 bases between them. Looked up from germline, CDR1 is LGHDT and CDR2 is YNNKEL (reference sequence). The CDR3 DNA reads TGTGCCAGCAGCCAAGAGGCCGGACTCTATGGCTACACCTTC. It codes for CASSQEAGLYGYTF.

The chain carries TRBV30 and TRBJ2-7; TRBD2 matches at 8 bases. Germline trimming cut 3 bases from V and 2 bases from J; bases unmatched to any gene: 0. Per the germline V gene, CDR1 is GTSNPN and CDR2 is SVGIG (reference sequence). The CDR3 sequence is 12 residues long. The CDR3 here is CAWSGRAYEQYF. Here the CDR3 DNA reads TGTGCCTGGAGCGGGAGGGCCTACGAGCAGTACTTC.

V and J are TRBV5-1 and TRBJ2-6; 11 bases match TRBD2. CDR3 length equals 17 residues. Germline V gives CDR1 SGHRS, CDR2 YFSETQ. Germline trimming cut 2 bases from V and 2 bases from J; bases unmatched to any gene: 3. The CDR3 region has the DNA TGCGCCAGCAGCTTAGGACTAGCGGGTACTGGGGCCAACGTCCTGACTTTC. Its translation: CASSLGLAGTGANVLTF.

This chain links TRBV19 with TRBJ2-1; 7 bases align to TRBD2. The length of the CDR3 is 15 residues. Germline-derived CDR1 and CDR2 are LNHDA and SQIVND (reference sequence). J lost 2 bases, V lost 5 bases, and 6 bases had no gene match. CDR3 DNA sequence: TGTGCCAGTAGTTCCCAGGGAGGGGCCTACAATGAGCAGTTCTTC. Its protein is CASSSQGGAYNEQFF.

This chain uses TRBV5-1 with TRBJ2-1, with 7 nucleotides matching TRBD2. CDR3 length: 14 residues. Germline V gene data show CDR1 as SGHRS and CDR2 as YFSETQ. Trimming took 4 bases from V and 7 from J; bases not matched to a gene: 8. This chain's CDR3 is CASSPRSRENEQFF. In nucleotides, the CDR3 is TGCGCCAGCAGCCCCAGGTCGCGGGAGAATGAGCAGTTCTTC.

This sequence joins TRBV6-4 and TRBJ2-6, with D uncertain. With 8 bases removed from V and 4 bases from J, the gap between germline ends came to 15 bases. Germline V gene sequence: CDR1 MRHNA, CDR2 SNTAGT. The CDR3 is 15 amino acids. CDR3 coding DNA: TGTGCCAGCGGCAAGGCAGGTGGAGGGGCCAACGTCCTGACTTTC. It encodes CASGKAGGGANVLTF.

The gene calls are TRBV7-3 and TRBJ2-1; possible D gene TRBD2, 6 bases. The CDR3 is made up of 18 amino acids. In germline, CDR1 is SGHTA, CDR2 FQGTGA. Trimming left V 2 bases short and J 6 bases short, with 23 bases between. The CDR3 loop reads CASSLLSGSRGVGNEQFF. DNA for the CDR3: TGTGCCAGCAGCTTACTTAGCGGAAGTCGGGGCGTTGGCAATGAGCAGTTCTTC.

The rearrangement links TRBV7-9 to TRBJ2-2, with TRBD2 matching 9 bases. This CDR3 has 16 amino acids. V dropped 6 bases and J dropped 3; count of bases not matched to a gene: 8. From germline, CDR1 is SEHNR and CDR2 FQNEAQ (reference sequence). CDR3 in amino acids: CASRLPGLAYTGELFF. CDR3 nucleotide sequence: TGTGCCAGCAGGCTTCCGGGACTAGCTTACACCGGGGAGCTGTTTTTT.

The gene calls are TRBV18 and TRBJ1-4; TRBD1 is a possible D gene (6 bases). The CDR3 extends over 14 amino acids. Between the trimmed V and J ends, which lost 2 bases and 7 bases, there was a span of 11 bases. Germline V CDR1 and CDR2: KGHSH, LQKENI. CDR3 sequence: CASSPNRAGEKLFF. For the CDR3, the DNA is TGTGCCAGCTCACCAAACAGGGCGGGTGAAAAACTGTTTTTT.

V usage is TRBV5-4 and J usage is TRBJ1-3; TRBD1 agrees at 9 bases. The CDR3 covers 16 residues. Looked up from germline, CDR1 is SGHNT and CDR2 is YYREEE (reference sequence). J was trimmed by 1 base and V by 9 bases; bases with no gene match: 11. As DNA, the CDR3 is TGTGCCACGGGACAGGGCATTGCCGGATCTGGAAACACCATATATTTT. This sequence encodes CATGQGIAGSGNTIYF.

The rearrangement links TRBV29-1 to TRBJ2-3; D unclear. The germline V gene has CDR1 SQVTM and CDR2 ANQGSEA. V lost 3 bases, J lost 1 base, and 14 bases lay in between. The CDR3 totals 15 residues. CDR3 nucleotides: TGCAGCGTTGAGGGTAGTGGCGTTCGCACAGATACGCAGTATTTT. Amino acid sequence: CSVEGSGVRTDTQYF.

The chain uses TRBV28 and TRBJ2-3, with 8 bases lining up with TRBD1. The CDR3 loop spans 12 amino acids. CDR1 is MDHEN, CDR2 SYDVKM, per germline. Trimming at V came to 10 bases and at J to 11 bases, leaving 11 bases not matched to a gene. The CDR3 loop is CATQLLTGGQYF. The CDR3 region has the DNA TGTGCCACCCAGCTGCTCACAGGGGGGCAGTATTTT.

The rearrangement uses TRBV7-2 and TRBJ1-5; no clear D gene. The V end was cut by 2 bases, the J end by 6 bases, with 5 bases between. The length of the CDR3 is 12 residues. Germline V gives CDR1 SGHTA, CDR2 FQGNSA. The CDR3 loop is CASSLPGQPQHF. For the CDR3, the DNA is TGTGCCAGCAGCTTACCGGGTCAGCCCCAGCATTTT.

The chain combines TRBV28 with TRBJ2-3, with D possibly matching TRBD2 (5 bases). V was pared by 3 bases and J by 2 bases, with 15 bases between. The germline V gene encodes CDR1 MDHEN and CDR2 SYDVKM. The CDR3 contains 16 residues. For the CDR3, the DNA is TGTGCCAGCAGTTTCTCCCTGGGAGTGTTCACAGATACGCAGTATTTT. Its translation is CASSFSLGVFTDTQYF.

DNA for the CDR3: TGTGCCAGTAGTGTAATACAGGGATGCGACGGCGAGCAGTACTTC. The encoded protein is CASSVIQGCDGEQYF. The chain carries TRBV19 and TRBJ2-7, with D perhaps matching TRBD1 (6 bases). The CDR3 sequence is 15 residues long. Germline CDR1 and CDR2: LNHDA and SQIVND (reference sequence). V was trimmed by 5 bases and J by 6 bases, leaving 20 bases between them.

The chain carries TRBV28 and TRBJ2-7; maybe TRBD1 (5 bases). From germline, CDR1 is MDHEN and CDR2 SYDVKM. This CDR3 region has 13 residues. Deletions cut 3 bases from V and 2 bases from J, with 8 bases between. In DNA, the CDR3 is TGTGCCAGCAGTTTGTCGGACACCTACGAGCAGTACTTC. Translated: CASSLSDTYEQYF. Supplemented by reference TRBV28 and TRBJ2-7, the full variable domain reads DVKVTQSSRYLVKRTGEKVFLECVQDMDHENMFWYRQDPGLGLRLIYFSYDVKMKEKGDIPEGYSVSREKKERFSLILESASTNQTSMYLCASSLSDTYEQYFGPGTRLTVT.

This chain joins TRBV19 and TRBJ2-3, with 14 bases identical to TRBD2. Germline values: CDR1 LNHDA, CDR2 SQIVND (reference sequence). This CDR3 has 16 residues. The V and J ends lost 4 bases and 6 bases, in that order; junction bases with no gene match: 6. In DNA, the CDR3 is TGTGCCAGTAGTACCCGACTAGCGGGAGGGTCGGATACGCAGTATTTT. Protein product: CASSTRLAGGSDTQYF.

This chain links TRBV19 with TRBJ2-2; no reliable D call. V lost 4 bases and J 0 bases, leaving 12 bases between the germline ends. The CDR3 runs 16 residues. Germline-derived CDR1 and CDR2 are LNHDA and SQIVND (reference sequence). The CDR3 bases are TGTGCCAGTAGTAAATCGACGGACGCGAACACCGGGGAGCTGTTTTTT. Its translation is CASSKSTDANTGELFF.

The chain recombines TRBV7-3 with TRBJ2-1; 13 bases fit TRBD2. Germline V gene data show CDR1 as SGHTA and CDR2 as FQGTGA. The junction had 5 bases not matched to a gene; V was cut back by 2 bases and J by 10 bases. The CDR3 spans 15 residues. CDR3 DNA: TGTGCCAGCAGCTTATTAGGGGGACTAGCGGGAGAGCAGTTCTTC. Its protein product is CASSLLGGLAGEQFF. The complete variable domain, with remaining parts taken from reference TRBV7-3 and TRBJ2-1, reads GAGVSQTPSNKVTEKGKYVELRCDPISGHTALYWYRQSLGQGPEFLIYFQGTGAADDSGLPNDRFFAVRPEGSVSTLKIQRTERGDSAVYLCASSLLGGLAGEQFFGPGTRLTVL.

This clone showed up just once. The chain couples TRBV10-3 to TRBJ1-3, with D possibly being TRBD1 (5 bases). The V and J ends lost 0 bases and 0 bases respectively, with 9 bases between them. The CDR3 consists of 16 residues. CDR1 is ENHRY, CDR2 SYGVKD, per germline. The CDR3 loop is CAISESGPISGNTIYF. The CDR3 DNA reads TGTGCCATCAGTGAGTCGGGGCCGATCTCTGGAAACACCATATATTTT.

The CDR3 DNA sequence: TGTGCCAGCAGTGGGGAGGTTCAGCCCCAGCATTTT. It is translated as CASSGEVQPQHF. This chain joins TRBV28 and TRBJ1-5; D ambiguous. V dropped 5 bases and J dropped 6 bases, with 8 bases sitting between them. There are 12 residues in the CDR3. Germline V lookup: CDR1 MDHEN, CDR2 SYDVKM.